Listed here is a single T cell receptor beta chain. This record belongs to a study of shared T cell receptors in the human thymus. Profiled with immunoSEQ multiplex PCR; TCRdb holds only in-frame clones, not every one. The sample yields some 700,000 clones, approximately 88% seen once. V lost 8 bases and J 0 bases, leaving 14 bases between the germline ends. There are 14 residues in the CDR3. Germline V gives CDR1 SQVTM, CDR2 ANQGSEA. Another study also made use of these data, one on human thymus T cells. That work contributes: In corrective heart surgery, resections were taken, and these provided the thymus tissue. Thymic and blood repertoires appeared to show biased V and J gene usage.

The TCR sequence derives from a boy less than two years old with a congenital heart defect. This chain links TRBV29-1 with TRBJ1-3; possibly TRBD1 for D (5 bases). The material sequenced was thymocytes. The CDR3 is CSPRGINSGNTIYF. The DNA of the CDR3 is TGCAGCCCTCGGGGGATCAACTCTGGAAACACCATATATTTT.